This T cell receptor beta chain was sequenced during a study of blood T cell repertoires in COVID-19. Study-level background: Samples of COVID-19 (acute and convalescent) were obtained from the United States, Italy and Spain. PBMCs, B-cell-depleted T cells, or T cells provided the cDNA or gDNA that made up the material.

CDR3 length: 16 residues. The germline gives CDR1 MNHNY, CDR2 SVGAGI (reference sequence). V shed 6 bases, J shed 3 bases, and the junction held 9 bases outside the gene matches. The data were produced by immunoSEQ multiplex PCR, yet TCRdb's version contains in-frame clones alone and is incomplete. The sample contains roughly 410,000 clones, about 87% of which appear only once. Enrolled during active infection, Seattle patients were then followed longitudinally. The chain couples TRBV6-6 to TRBJ1-5; 9 bases map to TRBD1. Sequencing was done on a sample of peripheral blood. This TCR was recovered from a woman in her sixties with COVID-19, enrolled during active disease. The DNA of the CDR3 is TGTGCCAGCAGCCCCGGGACAGGGATCAACAATCAGCCCCAGCATTTT. Translating gives CASSPGTGINNQPQHF.